Included here is one TCR beta chain sequence, with context. The data stem from a study of Ad26.COV2.S vaccination and SARS-CoV-2 variants. The CDR3 length is 13 residues. Germline assignment: CDR1 SGHNT and CDR2 YYREEE (reference sequence). V was clipped by 0 bases and J by 6 bases, with 7 bases between them. Treatment defined: about 20 received Ad26.COV2.S at low or high dose, single or two shots; roughly five received placebo; per-sample allocation not given. Each sample was drawn 63 days after the first injection (of vaccine or placebo). Profiled with immunoSEQ multiplex PCR; TCRdb holds only in-frame clones, not every one. The sample records roughly 500,000 clones, around 85% being singletons.

The V and J genes are TRBV5-4 and TRBJ2-1; D is tentatively TRBD1 or TRBD2 (5 bases each). The receptor was isolated from a person aged 18 to 59 who received the Ad26.COV2.S COVID-19 vaccine or a placebo. Specimen: peripheral blood, collected in a trial of Ad26.COV2.S vaccine versus placebo. CDR3 loop: CASSLGGRNEQFF. The CDR3 bases are TGTGCCAGCAGCTTGGGGGGACGCAATGAGCAGTTCTTC. Full variable domain (rest looked up from reference TRBV5-4 and TRBJ2-1): ETGVTQSPTHLIKTRGQQVTLRCSSQSGHNTVSWYQQALGQGPQFIFQYYREEENGRGNFPPRFSGLQFPNYSSELNVNALELDDSALYLCASSLGGRNEQFFGPGTRLTVL.